This T cell receptor beta chain came from a study of cytomegalovirus exposure and HLA in healthy donors. The CDR3 extends over 13 amino acids. The ends were cut back, 0 bases at V and 5 bases at J, with 5 bases in the middle. Germline lookup yields CDR1 SGHRS and CDR2 YFSETQ. Notes on this clone: Antigen unknown.

PCR employed 60 Vbeta and 13 Jbeta primers. The protocol was immunoSEQ multiplex PCR, while the TCRdb copy is restricted to in-frame clones and leaves out a portion. The sample lists 80,000 to 95,000 clones; 60% to 80% were seen once. Points from the study as a whole: TCR beta V segments were, for the most part, productive about 87% or about 30% of the time in an earlier analysis. An analysis that was carried out later associated approximately 17,000 TCR beta sequences with HLA alleles at 0.05 false discovery rate. Later work found most CMV-associated TCR beta chains apparently HLA-restricted. Later on, a genetic analysis was performed. It linked a missense variant in DCLRE1C with V- and J-gene trimming of TCR beta.

The sample taken for sequencing was PBMCs. This chain connects TRBV5-1 to TRBJ2-2; D not resolved. This sequence was found in a woman aged 25 to 39 in good health and CMV-seronegative. The CDR3 reads CASSLVLTGELFF. The CDR3, as DNA: TGCGCCAGCAGCTTGGTCCTTACCGGGGAGCTGTTTTTT. Supplemented by reference TRBV5-1 and TRBJ2-2, the full variable domain reads KAGVTQTPRYLIKTRGQQVTLSCSPISGHRSVSWYQQTPGQGLQFLFEYFSETQRNKGNFPGRFSGRQFSNSRSEMNVSTLELGDSALYLCASSLVLTGELFFGEGSRLTVL.